This T cell receptor gamma chain derives from a study of gamma-delta T cells after stem cell transplantation. TCRdb fed the RT-PCR reads to CATT. The sample holds roughly 420 gamma-chain clones, around 4.1% seen once. This clone has only a few counts. This sequence is one base from a far larger clone and is likely a read error. In the same sample, other DNA sequences code for this CDR3. Germline CDR1 reads GITISATS; CDR2 reads ISYDGTV (reference sequence). This CDR3 has 17 residues. This receptor was obtained from a human donor. It is not recorded whose cells these are; they may come from a transplant donor. The chain joins TRGV9 to TRGJP. The sequenced material came from gamma-delta T cells. In DNA form, the CDR3 reads TGCGCCTTGTGGGAGGTTTCTCAAGAGTTGGGCAAAAAAATCAAGGTATTT. Its protein is CALWEVSQELGKKIKVF.